A single sample gave rise to the 11 T cell receptor beta chains below, sequenced in a study of CD8 T cells in ankylosing spondylitis. MiXCR, applied by TCRdb to the 5' RACE reads, yields one record per CDR3 protein. The sample carries around 250,000 distinct CDR3 sequences, about 20% recorded once. The sequenced sample was blood, either unsorted or a sorted T cell fraction (not recorded which). These receptors were collected from a male donor with ankylosing spondylitis or in good health (not recorded which).

At least ten counts were recorded for this clonotype. The genes are TRBV29-1 and TRBJ2-1, with TRBD2 as a possible D gene (6 bases). This CDR3 contains 12 residues. CDR1 is SQVTM and CDR2 is ANQGSEA in the germline V gene. V lost 3 bases and J lost 10, with 13 bases in between. Here the CDR3 DNA reads TGCAGCGTTGAGCTTGACGGAGGGGAGCAGTTCTTC. It is translated as CSVELDGGEQFF.

This chain links TRBV29-1 with TRBJ2-1, with 13 nucleotides matching TRBD2. This CDR3 has 20 residues. The germline gives CDR1 SQVTM, CDR2 ANQGSEA. J gave up 0 bases and V 3 bases, and 14 bases lay outside the gene matches. CDR3 residues: CSVDEGLAGSKTSSYNEQFF. The CDR3 region has the DNA TGCAGCGTTGATGAGGGACTAGCGGGAAGCAAGACGAGCTCCTACAATGAGCAGTTCTTC.

This clonotype was counted ten times or more. The V and J genes are TRBV6-2 or TRBV6-3 and TRBJ2-7; a weak D match, TRBD1 (6 bases). CDR3 length equals 14 residues. Trimming took off 7 bases at V and 6 bases at J, with 19 bases between the two ends. From germline, CDR1 is MNHEY and CDR2 SVGEGT. The CDR3 DNA reads TGTGCCAGCACCTCACAGGGTTTCCTCGCCGAGCAGTACTTC. It translates to CASTSQGFLAEQYF.

This chain uses TRBV9 with TRBJ2-7; TRBD2 aligns across 9 bases. Trimming took 0 bases from V and 5 from J; bases not matched to a gene: 6. The CDR3 totals 15 residues. Germline assignment: CDR1 SGDLS and CDR2 YYNGEE. CDR3 residues: CASSVVGGRGDEQYF. Here the CDR3 DNA reads TGTGCCAGCAGCGTAGTGGGCGGGAGGGGCGACGAGCAGTACTTC.

V usage is TRBV4-2 and J usage is TRBJ1-5, with D possibly matching TRBD1 (5 bases). V dropped 0 bases and J dropped 0 bases, with 12 bases sitting between them. CDR1 LGHNA and CDR2 YNFKEQ come from the germline V gene. The CDR3 is 17 residues long. The CDR3 DNA is TGTGCCAGCAGCCAAGACGGGCAGGGCGTTAGCAATCAGCCCCAGCATTTT. This gives the protein CASSQDGQGVSNQPQHF.

The CDR3 region has the DNA TGTGCCACCAGCTGGGACAGGGTCGCCGGGGAGCTGTTTTTT. Translating it yields CATSWDRVAGELFF. V is TRBV15 and J is TRBJ2-2; TRBD1 matches at 9 bases. Per the germline V gene, CDR1 is LNHNV and CDR2 is YYDKDF (reference sequence). The CDR3 sequence is 14 residues long. Trimming took 5 bases from V and 6 from J; bases not matched to a gene: 4.

The chain uses TRBV4-1 and TRBJ2-3; 8 positions match TRBD2. Germline trimming cut 1 base from V and 1 base from J; bases unmatched to any gene: 1. This CDR3 has 15 residues. Germline V gives CDR1 MGHRA, CDR2 YSYEKL. CDR3 amino acids: CASSQVTSGTDTQYF. CDR3 nucleotide sequence: TGCGCCAGCAGCCAAGTGACTAGCGGCACAGATACGCAGTATTTT.

Many counts were recorded for this clonotype. J is TRBJ2-3 and V is TRBV12-3 or TRBV12-4; 7 bases map to TRBD2. There are 15 residues in the CDR3. J was trimmed by 4 bases and V by 6 bases; bases with no gene match: 10. CDR3 DNA sequence: TGTGCCAGCAGCCCGACTAGCATCGGCCCAGATACGCAGTATTTT. Protein: CASSPTSIGPDTQYF.

This clonotype has a handful of counts. The CDR3 spells CASSLLGLAGVGDTQYF. The CDR3 DNA reads as TGTGCCAGCAGCTTGTTGGGACTAGCGGGAGTCGGGGATACGCAGTATTTT. The gene calls are TRBV7-8 and TRBJ2-3, with TRBD2 identical over 14 bases. Germline V gene data show CDR1 as SGHVS and CDR2 as FQNEAQ. The CDR3 runs to 17 residues. V lost 3 bases to trimming and J lost 6 bases; unmatched junction nucleotides: 8.

The chain employs TRBV25-1 and TRBJ2-1, with 13 bases matching TRBD2. CDR1 is MGHDK and CDR2 is SYGVNS in the germline V gene. The CDR3 length is 20 residues. Losses at the gene ends were 3 bases for V and 6 bases for J; bases not matched to a gene: 17. CDR3: CASSEVGLAGSIPPGNEQFF. CDR3 coding DNA: TGTGCCAGCAGTGAGGTGGGACTAGCGGGATCCATTCCCCCTGGCAATGAGCAGTTCTTC.

This clonotype has a count of ten or more. The chain's CDR3 is CSVEASSTGELFF. CDR3 DNA: TGCAGCGTTGAAGCGTCATCGACCGGGGAGCTGTTTTTT. V gene TRBV29-1 combines with J gene TRBJ2-2; D is ambiguous. The CDR3 totals 13 residues. Trimming took 1 base from V and 5 from J, leaving 8 bases between them. CDR1 and CDR2 (germline): SQVTM, ANQGSEA.